There are many counts of the clone carrying this T cell receptor (beta chain). Its target is not known. Using unique molecular identifiers, the investigators prepared the TCRbeta library. TCRdb reprocessed the PCR reads with MiXCR, giving one entry per CDR3 protein. This table holds roughly 490,000 distinct CDR3 sequences, about 10% found once. This sample is drawn from a study of T-cell reconstitution after alpha-beta-depleted transplantation in children. Study conclusions and caveats: T-cell counts and diversity were attributed mostly to newly produced T cells one year after transplant. Certain patients had high TCRbeta diversity at day 60, and it came from recipient T cells and thymic progenitors that survived. Reported findings indicate that, about two months after transplant, alpha-beta T cells came from several hundred expanded clones, which were derived from non-depleted graft cells.

Looked up from germline, CDR1 is DFQATT and CDR2 is SNEGSKA (reference sequence). Trimming took 0 bases from V and 2 from J; bases not matched to a gene: 9. CDR3 length: 18 amino acids. The sample was PBMCs, mostly from graft donor cells, taken 180 days after TCRalphabeta/CD19-depleted stem cell transplant. The V gene is TRBV20-1, the J gene TRBJ2-6; TRBD1 matches at 8 bases. This clonotype originated in a female patient between 2 and 15 years old who had a stem cell transplant for aplastic anemia, so the T cells may come from the graft donor. The DNA for the CDR3 is TGCAGTGCTAGAGATAAACAGGGGGGACCCGCTGGGGCCAACGTCCTGACTTTC. This translates into CSARDKQGGPAGANVLTF.